This T cell receptor (beta chain) was found in a study of regulatory T cells in long-lasting Graves disease. Study at large: Under 3 months of antithyroid drugs had been taken by newly diagnosed Graves' patients. Study observations and caveats: Limited sample numbers may have lowered accuracy. Persistent Graves' patients showed a TCR diversity that was lower than that of newly diagnosed ones.

The V segment lost 5 bases and the J segment 3 bases; nucleotides outside the gene matches: 5. Germline V CDR1 and CDR2: SGHRS, YFSETQ. CDR3 length equals 14 residues. TCR beta libraries were built with iRepertoire HTBI primers and Arm-PCR of CDR3 regions. MiXCR, applied by TCRdb to the multiplex PCR reads, yields one record per CDR3 protein. The sample includes about 300,000 distinct CDR3 sequences, more than 15% seen only once; the top ten take about two fifths. About this clonotype itself: Its antigen is undetermined.

The time point here: newly diagnosed GD, antithyroid drugs for less than 3 months. Scientists built the TCR library using RNA that was extracted from PBMCs. The chain links TRBV5-1 to TRBJ1-2; TRBD1 agrees at 9 bases. Sample: peripheral blood mononuclear cells (PBMCs), taken at new diagnosis, from a patient treated with antithyroid drugs. This clonotype was obtained from a female donor with Graves disease. The CDR3 here is CASRWTGEDYGYTF. CDR3 nucleotides: TGCGCCAGCAGGTGGACAGGGGAAGACTATGGCTACACCTTC.